This record concerns one T cell receptor (beta chain) sequence. Its binding antigen is unknown. The input lacks base qualities; no much larger clone sits a single base away. Only healthy Caucasian donors were included. The twin cohort consisted of three pairs of female monozygotic twins, all aged roughly 18 to 29 years. The RNA used for TCR libraries was isolated from peripheral blood mononuclear cells. These data belong to a study of identical twins (dated by TCRdb to 2016 to 2017). About the investigation overall: TCR alpha and beta repertoires from monozygotic twins, unrelated adults of various ages and cord blood were deep-sequenced to test whether fetal clonotypes persist. Replicate twin experiments were performed at different times using different library preparation protocols to rule out contamination. General study outcomes and caveats: Fewer insertions were carried by abundant cord blood beta clonotypes; a weaker similar trend was observed in young adult naive repertoires, while no such trend was observed in memory repertoires. A weaker excess of twin sharing was found in beta out-of-frame sequences because the signal-to-noise ratio was lowered by fewer shared sequences. Recombination models systematically underestimated out-of-frame TCR alpha sharing in monozygotic twins but agreed with sharing between unrelated individuals. Invariant T cells such as MAIT and iNKT could partly confound zero-insertion analyses, although diverse VJ usage argued against such confounding for most clonotypes. Because the same donors could not be followed over many years, the conclusions depended on cross-sectional statistical analysis. Compared with coincidental sharing between unrelated individuals, an excess of low generation-probability sequences was observed among out-of-frame TCR alpha sequences shared between twins.

Receptor libraries were prepared by 5' RACE. The sequencing machine was an Illumina HiSeq 2000. A universal primer binding site was added through template switching, and the final cDNA carried a unique molecular identifier so that TCR cDNA molecules could be counted accurately. Specific primers in the conserved constant-segment region were used to synthesize first-strand cDNA for TCR alpha and beta chains. Each cDNA library was double barcoded, with a SMART-Mk sample barcode plus Illumina barcodes, to control for contamination. TruSeq adapter sequences, together with Illumina sample barcodes, were added in two successive PCR steps. Sequencing of the TCR alpha and beta cDNA libraries was done on the Illumina HiSeq platform using custom primers. In the source study's methods: Unique molecular identifiers were extracted from raw reads with MiGEC, and CDR3 positions were determined with MiXCR. Recombination models were inferred per individual with the repgenHMM and IGoR tools using an EM algorithm. The analysis of shared clonotypes was done with the tcR package in R, with sharing normalized by the product of cloneset sizes. Out-of-frame nonproductive sequences were analyzed to study raw recombination free of thymic and clonal selection effects. In-frame beta chains were kept once TCRdb had trimmed the public reads at Q25 with fastp and called clones with MiXCR. Each record represents a unique CDR3 protein, reported with the most common genes and DNA among its rows. TCRdb, rather than the study authors, made the V and J calls. The sample includes roughly 750,000 distinct CDR3 sequences, with 21% observed a single time. The top ten constitute about 4.3% of the sample.

From its cysteine to its phenylalanine, the CDR3 spans 14 amino acids. Just CDR3 DNA is preserved here, 42 bases in frame from base 1. CDR1 DFQATT and CDR2 SNEGSKA are derived from the germline V gene (reference sequence). Here V drops 6 bases and J drops 13 bases, and the junction holds 14 bases not matched to any gene. These data were also reused for a study on T cells expressing NK-cell markers. As that second paper reports: In sorted CD3+CD56+NKG2C+, CD3+CD56+NKG2C- and CD3+CD56-NKG2C+ T-cell subsets from about eight donors, TCR beta-chain repertoires were profiled. Of the eight sequenced donors, seven were found to be HCMV-seropositive and one was found to be HCMV-seronegative. To restrict sorting to alphabetaTCR-expressing T cells, an anti-gammadeltaTCR antibody was added in several experiments. In roughly 6 donors, the dominant CD3+CD56+NKG2C+ clonotypes ranked among the top 10 CD8+ clonotypes, making up about 1.0-7.0% of CD8+ T cells. Those dominant clonotypes were again the most abundant among CD3+CD56-NKG2C+ cells in a handful of donors, at about 28.3-65%. It remained unclear whether the expanded NKG2C-expressing T cell clones were specific for HCMV antigens. The eight sequenced donors were randomly selected healthy volunteers, three men and five women. HCMV-specific IgG was detected in serum with a commercial ELISA kit to determine HCMV serostatus. For roughly six donors, bulk peripheral blood T-cell repertoires were additionally sequenced from unsorted PBMC. Reads were demultiplexed and grouped by UMI with MIGEC, and clonotypes were assembled and quantified with MiTCR. Only TCR cDNA sequences supported by at least two reads were kept to exclude erroneous sequences. Downstream repertoire analysis used the tcR package, and clonotypes were matched across fractions by CDR3 nucleotide sequence plus V segment. Antigen specificity was annotated against VDJdb with VDJmatch, allowing one amino acid substitution in CDR3.

Rearrangement joined TRBV20-1 to TRBJ2-1, and 11 junction bases match TRBD2. Sequencing used PBMCs. This TCR derives from a woman aged 18-29 years in good health. The nucleotide sequence reads TGCAGTGCCCTAAGGGCTAGCGGGAGGTCGGCACAGTTCTTC. It translates as CSALRASGRSAQFF.